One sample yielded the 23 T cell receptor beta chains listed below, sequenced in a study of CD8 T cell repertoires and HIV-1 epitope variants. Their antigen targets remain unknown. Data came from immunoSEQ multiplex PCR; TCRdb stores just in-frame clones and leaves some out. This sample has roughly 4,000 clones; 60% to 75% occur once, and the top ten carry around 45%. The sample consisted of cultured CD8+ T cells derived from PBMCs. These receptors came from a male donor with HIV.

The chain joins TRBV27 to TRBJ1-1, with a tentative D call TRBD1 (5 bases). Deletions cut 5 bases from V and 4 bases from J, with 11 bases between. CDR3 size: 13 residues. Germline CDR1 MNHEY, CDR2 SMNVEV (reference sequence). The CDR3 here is CASSPWGGTEAFF. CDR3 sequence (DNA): TGTGCCAGCAGTCCTTGGGGGGGCACTGAAGCTTTCTTT.

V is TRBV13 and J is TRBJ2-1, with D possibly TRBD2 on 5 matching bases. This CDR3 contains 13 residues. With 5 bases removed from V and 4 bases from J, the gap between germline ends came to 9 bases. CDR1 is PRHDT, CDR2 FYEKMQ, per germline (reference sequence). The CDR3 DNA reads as TGTGCCAGCAGCCCCAGGAGGTACAATGAGCAGTTCTTC. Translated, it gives CASSPRRYNEQFF.

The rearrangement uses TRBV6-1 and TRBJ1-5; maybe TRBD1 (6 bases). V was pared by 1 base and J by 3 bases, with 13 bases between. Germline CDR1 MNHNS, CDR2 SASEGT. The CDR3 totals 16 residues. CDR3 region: CASSEGWRQANQPQHF. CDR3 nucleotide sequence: TGTGCCAGCAGTGAAGGATGGAGACAGGCCAATCAGCCCCAGCATTTT.

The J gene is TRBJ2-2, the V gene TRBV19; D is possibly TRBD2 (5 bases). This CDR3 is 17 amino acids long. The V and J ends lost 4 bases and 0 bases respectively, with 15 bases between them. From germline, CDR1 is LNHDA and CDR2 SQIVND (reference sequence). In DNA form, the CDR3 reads TGTGCCAGTAGTAACTGGATTCAGACTACGAACACCGGGGAGCTGTTTTTT. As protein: CASSNWIQTTNTGELFF. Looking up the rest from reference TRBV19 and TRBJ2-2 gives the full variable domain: DGGITQSPKYLFRKEGQNVTLSCEQNLNHDAMYWYRQDPGQGLRLIYYSQIVNDFQKGDIAEGYSVSREKKESFPLTVTSAQKNPTAFYLCASSNWIQTTNTGELFFGEGSRLTVL.

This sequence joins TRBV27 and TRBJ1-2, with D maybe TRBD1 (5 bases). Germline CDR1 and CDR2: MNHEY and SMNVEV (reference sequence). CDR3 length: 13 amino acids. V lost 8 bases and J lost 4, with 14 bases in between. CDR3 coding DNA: TGTGCCAGCTTAGGGGTTGGTAGCTATGGCTACACCTTC. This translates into CASLGVGSYGYTF.

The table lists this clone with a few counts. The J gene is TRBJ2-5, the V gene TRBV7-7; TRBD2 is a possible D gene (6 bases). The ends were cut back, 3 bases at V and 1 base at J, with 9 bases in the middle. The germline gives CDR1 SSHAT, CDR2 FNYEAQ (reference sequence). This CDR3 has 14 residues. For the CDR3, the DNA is TGTGCCAGCAGCTTTTCCGGGGGCCAAGAGACCCAGTACTTC. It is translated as CASSFSGGQETQYF.

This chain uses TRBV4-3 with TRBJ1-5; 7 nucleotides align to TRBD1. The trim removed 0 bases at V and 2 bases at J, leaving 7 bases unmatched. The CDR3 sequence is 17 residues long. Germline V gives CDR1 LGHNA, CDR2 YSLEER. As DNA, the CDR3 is TGCGCCAGCAGCCAAGAAAGGGGGGACAGCGGCAATCAGCCCCAGCATTTT. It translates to CASSQERGDSGNQPQHF.

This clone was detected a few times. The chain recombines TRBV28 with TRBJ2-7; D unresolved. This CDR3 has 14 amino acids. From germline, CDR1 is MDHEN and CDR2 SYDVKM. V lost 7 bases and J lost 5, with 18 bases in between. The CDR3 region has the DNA TGTGCCAGCAAAATCATCGAATCGGGCCACGAGCAGTACTTC. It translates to CASKIIESGHEQYF.

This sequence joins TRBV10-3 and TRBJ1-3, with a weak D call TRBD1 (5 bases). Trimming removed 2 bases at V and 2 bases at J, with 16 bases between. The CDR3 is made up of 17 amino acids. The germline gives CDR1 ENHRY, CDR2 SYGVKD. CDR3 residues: CAISEPAGMTPGNTIYF. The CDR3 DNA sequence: TGTGCCATCAGTGAGCCGGCAGGGATGACTCCTGGAAACACCATATATTTT.

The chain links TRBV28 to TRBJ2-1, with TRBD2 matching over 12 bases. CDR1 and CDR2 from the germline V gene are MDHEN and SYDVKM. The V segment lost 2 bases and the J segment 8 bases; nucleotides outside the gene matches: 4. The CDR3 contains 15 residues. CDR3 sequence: CASSLTSGRYDEQFF. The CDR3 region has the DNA TGTGCCAGCAGTTTAACTAGCGGGAGGTATGATGAGCAGTTCTTC.

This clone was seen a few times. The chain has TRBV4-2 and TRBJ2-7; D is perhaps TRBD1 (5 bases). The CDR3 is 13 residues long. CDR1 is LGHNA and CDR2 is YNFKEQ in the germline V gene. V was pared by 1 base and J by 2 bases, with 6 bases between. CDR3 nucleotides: TGTGCCAGCAGCCAAGCACAGGCCTACGAGCAGTACTTC. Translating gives CASSQAQAYEQYF.

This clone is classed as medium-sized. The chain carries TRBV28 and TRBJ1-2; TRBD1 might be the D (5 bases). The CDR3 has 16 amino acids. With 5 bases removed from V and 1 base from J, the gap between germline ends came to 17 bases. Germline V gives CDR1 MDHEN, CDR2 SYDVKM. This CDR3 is CASSLDPTDFNYGYTF. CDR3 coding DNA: TGTGCCAGCAGTCTGGACCCGACAGATTTTAACTATGGCTACACCTTC.

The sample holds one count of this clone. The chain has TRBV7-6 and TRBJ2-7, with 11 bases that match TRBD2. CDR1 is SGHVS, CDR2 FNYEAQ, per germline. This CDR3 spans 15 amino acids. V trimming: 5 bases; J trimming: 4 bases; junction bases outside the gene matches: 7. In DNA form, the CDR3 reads TGTGCCAGCAGCAACCTACTAGCGGGAGCTTACGAGCAGTACTTC. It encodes CASSNLLAGAYEQYF.

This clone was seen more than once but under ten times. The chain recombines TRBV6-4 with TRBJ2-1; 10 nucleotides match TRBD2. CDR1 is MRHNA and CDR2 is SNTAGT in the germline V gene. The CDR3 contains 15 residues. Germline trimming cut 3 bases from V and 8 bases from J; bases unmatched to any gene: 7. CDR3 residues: CASSETSGDQDEQFF. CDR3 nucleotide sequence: TGTGCCAGCAGTGAAACTAGCGGGGACCAGGATGAGCAGTTCTTC.

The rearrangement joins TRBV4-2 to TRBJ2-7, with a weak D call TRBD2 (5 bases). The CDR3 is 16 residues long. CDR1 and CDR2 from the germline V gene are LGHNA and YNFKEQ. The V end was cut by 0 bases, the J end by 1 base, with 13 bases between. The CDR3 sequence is CASSQDAGPTSYEQYF. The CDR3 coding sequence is TGTGCCAGCAGCCAAGACGCGGGCCCAACTTCCTACGAGCAGTACTTC.

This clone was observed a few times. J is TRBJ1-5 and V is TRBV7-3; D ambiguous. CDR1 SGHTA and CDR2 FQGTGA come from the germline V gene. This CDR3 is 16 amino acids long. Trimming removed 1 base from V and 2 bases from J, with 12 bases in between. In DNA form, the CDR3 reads TGTGCCAGCAGCTTAAATGGAGGGTTGCGCAATCAGCCCCAGCATTTT. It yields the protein CASSLNGGLRNQPQHF.

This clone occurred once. The CDR3 spells CASSLYQGSSYNEQFF. In nucleotides, the CDR3 is TGTGCCAGCAGTTTATACCAGGGAAGCTCCTACAATGAGCAGTTCTTC. The J gene is TRBJ2-1, the V gene TRBV28, with D possibly being TRBD1 (5 bases). Per the germline V gene, CDR1 is MDHEN and CDR2 is SYDVKM. This CDR3 has 16 amino acids. V shed 1 base and J shed 0 bases, with 10 bases lying between them.

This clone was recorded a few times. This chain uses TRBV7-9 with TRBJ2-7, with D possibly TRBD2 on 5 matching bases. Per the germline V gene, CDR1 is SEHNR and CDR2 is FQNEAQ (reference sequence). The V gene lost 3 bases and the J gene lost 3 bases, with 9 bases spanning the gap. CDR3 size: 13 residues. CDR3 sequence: CASSFPSSYEQYF. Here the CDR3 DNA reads TGTGCCAGCAGCTTTCCTAGCAGCTACGAGCAGTACTTC.

Written as DNA, the CDR3 is TGTGCCAGCAGCGTAGGGACCGGCGAGCAGTTCTTC. Amino acid sequence: CASSVGTGEQFF. This chain links TRBV9 with TRBJ2-1; D is unresolved. The CDR3 is made up of 12 amino acids. Germline CDR1 reads SGDLS; CDR2 reads YYNGEE. Deletions cut 0 bases from V and 10 bases from J, with 8 bases between.

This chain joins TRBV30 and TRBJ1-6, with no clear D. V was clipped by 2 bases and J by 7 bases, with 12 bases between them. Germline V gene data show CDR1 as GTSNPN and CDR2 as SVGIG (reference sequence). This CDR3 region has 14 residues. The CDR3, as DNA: TGTGCCTGGAGTAGAGGGCAGGACAATTCACCCCTCCACTTT. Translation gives CAWSRGQDNSPLHF.

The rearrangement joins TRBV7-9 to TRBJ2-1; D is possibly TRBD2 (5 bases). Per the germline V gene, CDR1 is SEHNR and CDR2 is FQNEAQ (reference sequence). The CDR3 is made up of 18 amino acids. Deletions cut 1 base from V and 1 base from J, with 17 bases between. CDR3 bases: TGTGCCAGCAGCTTAGTTGGCGGAGAGGGCACGTCCTACAATGAGCAGTTCTTC. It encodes CASSLVGGEGTSYNEQFF.

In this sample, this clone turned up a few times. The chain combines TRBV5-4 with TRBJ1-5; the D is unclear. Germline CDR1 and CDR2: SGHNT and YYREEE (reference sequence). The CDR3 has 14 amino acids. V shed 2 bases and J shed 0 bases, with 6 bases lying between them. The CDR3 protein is CASSFSGSNQPQHF. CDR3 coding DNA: TGTGCCAGCAGCTTTTCGGGTAGCAATCAGCCCCAGCATTTT.

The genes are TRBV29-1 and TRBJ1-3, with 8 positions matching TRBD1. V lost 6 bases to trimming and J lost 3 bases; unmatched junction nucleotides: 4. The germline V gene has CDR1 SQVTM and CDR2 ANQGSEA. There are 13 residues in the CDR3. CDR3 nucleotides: TGCAGCGTCGACAGGGGAGGTGGAAACACCATATATTTT. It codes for CSVDRGGGNTIYF.